This entry is about one T cell receptor beta chain. This specimen belongs to a study of T cells of healthy individuals. TCRdb fed the 5' RACE reads into MiXCR, producing one record per CDR3 protein. This sample has about 96,000 distinct CDR3 sequences; around 17% occur once, and the top ten carry 6.2%. The CDR3 runs to 16 residues. Per the germline V gene, CDR1 is SGHTA and CDR2 is FQGNSA. V was cut by 2 bases and J by 2 bases, with 12 bases left in between. This chain uses TRBV7-2 with TRBJ2-2; D possibly uses TRBD1 or TRBD2 (5 bases each). The TCR comes from a human donor in good health. The CDR3 DNA is TGTGCCAGCAGCTTAAGCGCCGGGGCAAACACCGGGGAGCTGTTTTTT. It codes for CASSLSAGANTGELFF.